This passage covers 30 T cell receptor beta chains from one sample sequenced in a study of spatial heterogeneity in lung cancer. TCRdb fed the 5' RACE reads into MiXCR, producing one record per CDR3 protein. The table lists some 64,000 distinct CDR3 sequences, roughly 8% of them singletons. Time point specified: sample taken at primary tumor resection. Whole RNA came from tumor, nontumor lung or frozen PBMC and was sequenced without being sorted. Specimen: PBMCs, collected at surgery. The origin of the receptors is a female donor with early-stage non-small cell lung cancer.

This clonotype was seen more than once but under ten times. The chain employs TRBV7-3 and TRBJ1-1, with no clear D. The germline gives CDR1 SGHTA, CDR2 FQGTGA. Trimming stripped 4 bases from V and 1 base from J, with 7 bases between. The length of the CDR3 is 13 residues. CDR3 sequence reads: CASSSDGNTEAFF. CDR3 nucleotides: TGTGCCAGCAGCTCCGACGGGAACACTGAAGCTTTCTTT.

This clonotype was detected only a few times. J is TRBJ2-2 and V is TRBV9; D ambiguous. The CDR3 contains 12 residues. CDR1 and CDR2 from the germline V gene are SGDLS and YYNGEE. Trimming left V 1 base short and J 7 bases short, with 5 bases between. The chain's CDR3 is CASSVYYGELFF. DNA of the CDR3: TGTGCCAGCAGCGTATATTACGGGGAGCTGTTTTTT.

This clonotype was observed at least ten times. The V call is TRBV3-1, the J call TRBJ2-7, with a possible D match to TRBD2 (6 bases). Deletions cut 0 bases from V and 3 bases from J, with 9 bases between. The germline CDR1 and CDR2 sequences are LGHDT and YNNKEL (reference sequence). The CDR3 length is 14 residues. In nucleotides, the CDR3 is TGTGCCAGCAGCCAAGATACGGGAGACTACGAGCAGTACTTC. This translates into CASSQDTGDYEQYF.

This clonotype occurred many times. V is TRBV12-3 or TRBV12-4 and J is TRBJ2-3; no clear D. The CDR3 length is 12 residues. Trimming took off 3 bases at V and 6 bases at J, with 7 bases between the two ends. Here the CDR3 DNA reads TGTGCCAGCAGTTTCCCGCGCGATACGCAGTATTTT. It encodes CASSFPRDTQYF.

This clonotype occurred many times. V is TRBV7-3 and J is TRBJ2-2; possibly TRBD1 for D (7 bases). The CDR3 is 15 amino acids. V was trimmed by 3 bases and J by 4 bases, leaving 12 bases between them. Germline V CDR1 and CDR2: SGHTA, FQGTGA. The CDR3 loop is CASSLYRGGTGELFF. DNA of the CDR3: TGTGCCAGCAGCTTGTACAGGGGAGGCACCGGGGAGCTGTTTTTT.

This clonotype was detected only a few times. The CDR3 loop is CASSVAGRSYNEQFF. Written as DNA, the CDR3 is TGTGCCAGCAGCGTAGCGGGGCGCTCCTACAATGAGCAGTTCTTC. This sequence joins TRBV3-1 and TRBJ2-1, with 8 bases identical to TRBD2. The V gene end was trimmed by 5 bases and the J gene end by 0 bases; junction bases not matched to a gene: 3. Germline lookup yields CDR1 LGHDT and CDR2 YNNKEL (reference sequence). The CDR3 covers 15 residues.

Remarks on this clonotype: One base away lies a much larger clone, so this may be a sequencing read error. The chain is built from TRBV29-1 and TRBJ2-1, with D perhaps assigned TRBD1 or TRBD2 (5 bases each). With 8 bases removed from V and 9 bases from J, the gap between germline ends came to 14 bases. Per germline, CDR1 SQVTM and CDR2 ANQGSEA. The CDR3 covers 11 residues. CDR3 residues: CSPERGIEQFF. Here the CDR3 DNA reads TGCAGCCCCGAGAGGGGCATTGAGCAGTTCTTC.

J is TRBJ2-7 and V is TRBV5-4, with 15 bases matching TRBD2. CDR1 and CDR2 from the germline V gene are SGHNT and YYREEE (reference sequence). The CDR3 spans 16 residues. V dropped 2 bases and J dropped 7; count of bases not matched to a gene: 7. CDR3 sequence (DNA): TGTGCCAGCAGCTTTGGACTAGCGGGAGGGCCTCAGGAGCAGTACTTC. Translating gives CASSFGLAGGPQEQYF.

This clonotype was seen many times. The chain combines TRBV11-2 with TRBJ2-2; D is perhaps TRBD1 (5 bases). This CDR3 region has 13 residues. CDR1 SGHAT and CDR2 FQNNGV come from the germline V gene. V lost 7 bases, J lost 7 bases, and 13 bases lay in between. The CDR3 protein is CASTQAHNGELFF. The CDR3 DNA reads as TGTGCCAGCACACAGGCCCATAACGGGGAGCTGTTTTTT.

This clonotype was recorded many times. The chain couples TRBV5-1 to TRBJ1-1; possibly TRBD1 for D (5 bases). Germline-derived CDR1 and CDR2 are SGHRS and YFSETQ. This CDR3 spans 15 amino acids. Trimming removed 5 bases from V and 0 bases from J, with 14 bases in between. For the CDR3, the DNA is TGCGCCAGCAGTCGGGACGGACTCATGAACACTGAAGCTTTCTTT. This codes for CASSRDGLMNTEAFF. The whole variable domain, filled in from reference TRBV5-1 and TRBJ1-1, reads KAGVTQTPRYLIKTRGQQVTLSCSPISGHRSVSWYQQTPGQGLQFLFEYFSETQRNKGNFPGRFSGRQFSNSRSEMNVSTLELGDSALYLCASSRDGLMNTEAFFGQGTRLTVV.

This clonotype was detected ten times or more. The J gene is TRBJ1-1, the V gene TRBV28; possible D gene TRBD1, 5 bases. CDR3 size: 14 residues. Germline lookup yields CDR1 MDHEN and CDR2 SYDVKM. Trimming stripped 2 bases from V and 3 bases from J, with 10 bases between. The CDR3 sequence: CASSLGTQYTEAFF. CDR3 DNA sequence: TGTGCCAGCAGTTTAGGGACGCAGTACACTGAAGCTTTCTTT. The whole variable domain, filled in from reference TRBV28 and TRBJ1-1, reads DVKVTQSSRYLVKRTGEKVFLECVQDMDHENMFWYRQDPGLGLRLIYFSYDVKMKEKGDIPEGYSVSREKKERFSLILESASTNQTSMYLCASSLGTQYTEAFFGQGTRLTVV.

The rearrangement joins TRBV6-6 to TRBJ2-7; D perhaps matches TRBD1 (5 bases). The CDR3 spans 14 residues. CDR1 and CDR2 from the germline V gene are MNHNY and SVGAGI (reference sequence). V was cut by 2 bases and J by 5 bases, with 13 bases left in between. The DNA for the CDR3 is TGTGCCAGCAGTTACCCTGACAGTGTCGACGAGCAGTACGTC. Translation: CASSYPDSVDEQYV.

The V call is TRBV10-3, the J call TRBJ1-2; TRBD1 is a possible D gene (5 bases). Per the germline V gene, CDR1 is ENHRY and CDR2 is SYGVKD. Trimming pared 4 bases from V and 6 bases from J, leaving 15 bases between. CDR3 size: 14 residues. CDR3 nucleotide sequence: TGTGCCATCAGTGTTAAGGAAAGGGGCGATGGCTACACCTTC. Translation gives CAISVKERGDGYTF.

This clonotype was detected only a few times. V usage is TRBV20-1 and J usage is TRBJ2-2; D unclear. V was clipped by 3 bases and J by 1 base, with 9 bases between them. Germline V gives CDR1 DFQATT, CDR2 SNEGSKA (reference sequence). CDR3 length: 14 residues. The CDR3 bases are TGCAGTGCTAGGCTCCGAGGGAACACCGGGGAGCTGTTTTTT. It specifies CSARLRGNTGELFF.

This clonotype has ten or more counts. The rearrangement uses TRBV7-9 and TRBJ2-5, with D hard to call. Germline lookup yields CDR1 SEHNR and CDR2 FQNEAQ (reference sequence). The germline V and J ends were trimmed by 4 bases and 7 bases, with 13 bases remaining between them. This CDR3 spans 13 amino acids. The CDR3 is CASSSLSLGTQYF. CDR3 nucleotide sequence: TGTGCCAGCAGCTCCCTATCCCTCGGGACCCAGTACTTC.

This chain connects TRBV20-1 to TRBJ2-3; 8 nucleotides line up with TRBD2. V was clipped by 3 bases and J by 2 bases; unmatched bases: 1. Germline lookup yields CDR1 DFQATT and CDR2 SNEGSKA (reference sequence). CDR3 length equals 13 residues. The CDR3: CSASGGVTDTQYF. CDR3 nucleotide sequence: TGCAGTGCTAGCGGGGGGGTCACAGATACGCAGTATTTT.

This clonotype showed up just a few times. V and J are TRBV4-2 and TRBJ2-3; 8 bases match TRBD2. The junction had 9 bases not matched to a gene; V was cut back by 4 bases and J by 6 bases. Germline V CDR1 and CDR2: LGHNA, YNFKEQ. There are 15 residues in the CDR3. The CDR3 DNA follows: TGTGCCAGCAGCCTAAAAGCGGGAGTCGGTGATACGCAGTATTTT. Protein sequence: CASSLKAGVGDTQYF.

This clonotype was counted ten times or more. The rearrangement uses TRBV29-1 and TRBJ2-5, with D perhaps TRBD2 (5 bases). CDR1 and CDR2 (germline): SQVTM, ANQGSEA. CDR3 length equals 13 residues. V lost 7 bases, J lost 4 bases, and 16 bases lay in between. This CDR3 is CSAAIGGRETQYF. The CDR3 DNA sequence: TGCAGCGCCGCCATCGGAGGCCGAGAGACCCAGTACTTC.

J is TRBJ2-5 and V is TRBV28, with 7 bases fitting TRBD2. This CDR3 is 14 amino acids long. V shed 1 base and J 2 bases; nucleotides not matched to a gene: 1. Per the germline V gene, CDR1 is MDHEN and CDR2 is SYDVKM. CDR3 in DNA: TGTGCCAGCAGTTTATCGGGGGGACAAGAGACCCAGTACTTC. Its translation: CASSLSGGQETQYF. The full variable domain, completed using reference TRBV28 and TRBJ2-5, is DVKVTQSSRYLVKRTGEKVFLECVQDMDHENMFWYRQDPGLGLRLIYFSYDVKMKEKGDIPEGYSVSREKKERFSLILESASTNQTSMYLCASSLSGGQETQYFGPGTRLLVL.

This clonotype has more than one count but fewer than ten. DNA for the CDR3: TGTGCCAGCAGTTACTCGAGCCGAGGGACAGGGTACCCAGATACGCAGTATTTT. Encoded protein: CASSYSSRGTGYPDTQYF. V usage is TRBV6-5 and J usage is TRBJ2-3; 9 nucleotides agree with TRBD1. V gave up 0 bases and J gave up 4 bases; unmatched junction bases: 11. The CDR3 runs to 18 residues. The germline CDR1 and CDR2 sequences are MNHEY and SVGAGI.

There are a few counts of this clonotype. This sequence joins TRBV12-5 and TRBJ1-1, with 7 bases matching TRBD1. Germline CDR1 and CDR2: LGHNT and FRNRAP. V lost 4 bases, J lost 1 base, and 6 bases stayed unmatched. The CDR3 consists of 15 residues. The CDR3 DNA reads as TGTGCTAGTGGTTCCCCAGGGGGTCGGAACACTGAAGCTTTCTTT. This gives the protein CASGSPGGRNTEAFF.

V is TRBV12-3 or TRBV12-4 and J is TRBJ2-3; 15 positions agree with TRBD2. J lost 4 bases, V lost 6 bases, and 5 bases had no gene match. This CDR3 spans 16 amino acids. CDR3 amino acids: CASSLGTSGGSDTQYF. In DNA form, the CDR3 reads TGTGCCAGCAGCCTCGGGACTAGCGGGGGGTCAGATACGCAGTATTTT.

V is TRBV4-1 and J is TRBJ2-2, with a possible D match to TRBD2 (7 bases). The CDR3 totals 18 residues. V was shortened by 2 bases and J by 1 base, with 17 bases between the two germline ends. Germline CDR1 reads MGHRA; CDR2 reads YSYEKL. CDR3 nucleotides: TGCGCCAGCAGCCAAACTAGGGGCGGGGGCCGGAACACCGGGGAGCTGTTTTTT. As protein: CASSQTRGGGRNTGELFF.

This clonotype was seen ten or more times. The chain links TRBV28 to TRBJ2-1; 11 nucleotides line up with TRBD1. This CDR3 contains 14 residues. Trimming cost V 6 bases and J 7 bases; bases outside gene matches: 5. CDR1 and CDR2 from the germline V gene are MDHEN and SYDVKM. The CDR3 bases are TGTGCCAGCAGCCCCGGACAGGGGGCGAATGAGCAGTTCTTC. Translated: CASSPGQGANEQFF.

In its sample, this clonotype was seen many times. This CDR3 reads CASSQTGVRDYGYTF. Written as DNA, the CDR3 is TGTGCCAGCAGCCAGACAGGAGTAAGGGACTATGGCTACACCTTC. V gene TRBV5-5 combines with J gene TRBJ1-2; TRBD1 might be the D (6 bases). CDR1 and CDR2 from the germline V gene are SGHKS and YYEKEE (reference sequence). The V end lost 4 bases, the J end lost 3 bases, and 16 bases lay between the germline ends. The CDR3 spans 15 residues.

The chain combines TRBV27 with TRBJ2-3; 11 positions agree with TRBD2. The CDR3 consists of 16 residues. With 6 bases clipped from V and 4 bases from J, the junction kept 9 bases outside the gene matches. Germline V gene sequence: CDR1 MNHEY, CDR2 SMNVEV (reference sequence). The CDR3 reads CASSKELLAGADTQYF. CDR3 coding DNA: TGTGCCAGCAGCAAAGAATTACTAGCGGGAGCAGATACGCAGTATTTT.

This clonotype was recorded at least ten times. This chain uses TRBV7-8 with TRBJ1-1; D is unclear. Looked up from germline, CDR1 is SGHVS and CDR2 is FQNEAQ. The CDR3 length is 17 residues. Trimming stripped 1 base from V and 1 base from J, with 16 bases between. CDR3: CASSLGPRPTKNTEAFF. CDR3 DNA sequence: TGTGCCAGCAGCTTAGGCCCCAGGCCCACGAAGAACACTGAAGCTTTCTTT.

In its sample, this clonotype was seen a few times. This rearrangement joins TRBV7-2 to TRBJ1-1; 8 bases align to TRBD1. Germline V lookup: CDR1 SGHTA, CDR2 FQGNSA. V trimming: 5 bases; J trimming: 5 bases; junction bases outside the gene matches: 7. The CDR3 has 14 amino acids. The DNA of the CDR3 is TGTGCCAGCAGCCACTACGACAGGGGAACTGAAGCTTTCTTT. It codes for CASSHYDRGTEAFF.

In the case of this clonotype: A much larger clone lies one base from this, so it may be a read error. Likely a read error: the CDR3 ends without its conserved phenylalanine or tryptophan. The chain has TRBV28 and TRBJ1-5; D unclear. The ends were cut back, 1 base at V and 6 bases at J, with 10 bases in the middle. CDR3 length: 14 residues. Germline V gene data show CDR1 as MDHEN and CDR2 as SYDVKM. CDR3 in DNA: TGTGCCAGCAGTTTATCCATAGTGGGTCAGCCCCAGCATCTT. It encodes CASSLSIVGQPQHL.

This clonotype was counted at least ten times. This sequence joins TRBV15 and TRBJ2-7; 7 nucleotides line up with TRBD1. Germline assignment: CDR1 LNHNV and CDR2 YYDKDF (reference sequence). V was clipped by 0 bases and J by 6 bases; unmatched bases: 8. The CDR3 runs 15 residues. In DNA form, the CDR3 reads TGTGCCACCAGCAGAGACCAGCGCGCAGGGGGCGAGCAGTACTTC. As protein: CATSRDQRAGGEQYF. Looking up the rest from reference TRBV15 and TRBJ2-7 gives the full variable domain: DAMVIQNPRYQVTQFGKPVTLSCSQTLNHNVMYWYQQKSSQAPKLLFHYYDKDFNNEADTPDNFQSRRPNTSFCFLDIRSPGLGDTAMYLCATSRDQRAGGEQYFGPGTRLTVT.